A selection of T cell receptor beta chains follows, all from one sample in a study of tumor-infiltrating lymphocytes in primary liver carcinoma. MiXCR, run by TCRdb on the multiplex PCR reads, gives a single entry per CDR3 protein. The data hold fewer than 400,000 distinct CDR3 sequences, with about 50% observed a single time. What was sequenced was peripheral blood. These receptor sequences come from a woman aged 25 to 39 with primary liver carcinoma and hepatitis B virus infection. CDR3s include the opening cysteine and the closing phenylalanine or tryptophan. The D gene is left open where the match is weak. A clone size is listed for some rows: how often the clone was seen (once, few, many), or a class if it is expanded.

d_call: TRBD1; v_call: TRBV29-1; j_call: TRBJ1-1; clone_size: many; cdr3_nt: TGCAGCGTTGAAGGGGACAGGGCAGGGAAGGCTTTCTTT; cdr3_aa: CSVEGDRAGKAFF
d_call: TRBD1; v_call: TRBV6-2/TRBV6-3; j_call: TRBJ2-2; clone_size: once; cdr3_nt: TGTGCCAGCAGTCCCTGGACAGGCTTCTCCAACACCGGGGAGCTGTTTTTT; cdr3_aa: CASSPWTGFSNTGELFF
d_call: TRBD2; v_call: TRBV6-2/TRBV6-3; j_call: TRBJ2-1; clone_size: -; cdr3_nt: TGTGCCAGCAGCTTTAGGGGACTAGCGCTCAATGAGCAGTTCTTC; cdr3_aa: CASSFRGLALNEQFF
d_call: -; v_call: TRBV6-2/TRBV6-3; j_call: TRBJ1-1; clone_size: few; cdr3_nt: TGTGCCAGCAGGACGAGGGGGGGAGCTTTCTTT; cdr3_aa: CASRTRGGAFF
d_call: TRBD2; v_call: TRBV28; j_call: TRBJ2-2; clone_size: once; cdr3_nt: TGTGCCAGCAGACGTAGCGGGGTGAACACCGGGGAGCTGTTTTTT; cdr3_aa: CASRRSGVNTGELFF
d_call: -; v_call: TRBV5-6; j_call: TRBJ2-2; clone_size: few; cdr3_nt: TGTGCCAGCAGCCTCTGGGGGATTAGCACCGGGGAGCTGTTTTTT; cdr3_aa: CASSLWGISTGELFF
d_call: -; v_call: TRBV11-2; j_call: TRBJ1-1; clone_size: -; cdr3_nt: TGTGCCAGCAACTTAGGGGAGTCCACTGAAGCTCTCTTT; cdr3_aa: CASNLGESTEALF
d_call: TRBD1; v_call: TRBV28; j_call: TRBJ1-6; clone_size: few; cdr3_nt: TGTGCCAGCAGAAGGACAGGGAATTCACCCCTCCACTTT; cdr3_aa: CASRRTGNSPLHF
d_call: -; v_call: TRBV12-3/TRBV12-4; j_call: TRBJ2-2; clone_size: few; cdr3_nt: TGTGCCAGCAGTTTCCGGTCCGAGAACACCGGGGAGCTGTTTTTT; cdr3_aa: CASSFRSENTGELFF
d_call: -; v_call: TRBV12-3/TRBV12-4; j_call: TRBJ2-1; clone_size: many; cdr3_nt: TGTGCCAGCAGCAACAGGTACAATGAGCAGTTCTTC; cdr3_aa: CASSNRYNEQFF
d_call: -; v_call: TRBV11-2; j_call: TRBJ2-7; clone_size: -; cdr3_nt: TGTGCCAGCGGCTTAGGCGGGGCCTATGAGCAGTACTTC; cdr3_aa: CASGLGGAYEQYF
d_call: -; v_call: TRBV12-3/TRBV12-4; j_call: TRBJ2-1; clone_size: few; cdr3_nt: TGTGCCAGCAGTCCCTTCTCGGACAGCTCCTACAATGAGCAGTTCTTC; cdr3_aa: CASSPFSDSSYNEQFF
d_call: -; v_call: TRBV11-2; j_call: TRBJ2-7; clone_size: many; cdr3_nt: TGTGCCAGCAGCTTAAGGGGCGGCGAGCAGTACTTC; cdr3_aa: CASSLRGGEQYF
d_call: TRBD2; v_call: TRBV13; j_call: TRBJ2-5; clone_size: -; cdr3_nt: TGTGCCAGCAGCGCCCTTCCGGGACTAGCGGGAGAGAGGGAGACCCAGTACTTC; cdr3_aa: CASSALPGLAGERETQYF
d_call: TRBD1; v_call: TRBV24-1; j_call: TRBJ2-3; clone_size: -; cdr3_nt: TGTGCCACCAGTGATTTGAGACAGGGGGCGCAGTATTTT; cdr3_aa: CATSDLRQGAQYF
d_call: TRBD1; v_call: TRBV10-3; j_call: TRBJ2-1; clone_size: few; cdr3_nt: TGTGCCACCTCCTCGACAGGGGAAAGGAATGAGCAGTTCTTC; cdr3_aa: CATSSTGERNEQFF
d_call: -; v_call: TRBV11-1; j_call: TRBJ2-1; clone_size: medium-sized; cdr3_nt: TGTGCCAGCAGCGTTAACGACAATGAGCAGTTCTTC; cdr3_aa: CASSVNDNEQFF
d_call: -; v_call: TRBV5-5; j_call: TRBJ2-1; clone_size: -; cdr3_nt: TGTGCCAGCAGCCTCGTTGGGGACAATGAGCAGTTCTTC; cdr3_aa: CASSLVGDNEQFF
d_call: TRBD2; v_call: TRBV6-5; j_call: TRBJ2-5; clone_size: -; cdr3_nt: TGTGCCAGCAGTTATTTGGGGGGAGGGGAGACCCAGTACTTC; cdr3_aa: CASSYLGGGETQYF
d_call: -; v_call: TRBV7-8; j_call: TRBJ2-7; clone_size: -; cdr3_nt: TGTGCCAGCAGCTTAATATCGGGCGAGCAGTACTTC; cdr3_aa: CASSLISGEQYF
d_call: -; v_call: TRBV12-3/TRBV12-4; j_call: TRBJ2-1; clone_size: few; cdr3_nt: TGTGCCAGCAGTTTCGAGCGGTTCTACAATGAGCAGTTCTTC; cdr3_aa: CASSFERFYNEQFF
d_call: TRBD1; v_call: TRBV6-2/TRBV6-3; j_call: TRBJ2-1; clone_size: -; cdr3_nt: TGTGTCAGCAGCCTCGGACAGGGGGGGGACAATGAGCAGTTCTTC; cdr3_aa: CVSSLGQGGDNEQFF
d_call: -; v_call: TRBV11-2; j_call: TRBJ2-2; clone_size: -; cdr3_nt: TGTGTCAGTAGCCCCGATCCCCAATTGAACACTGGGGAGCTGTTTTTT; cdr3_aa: CVSSPDPQLNTGELFF
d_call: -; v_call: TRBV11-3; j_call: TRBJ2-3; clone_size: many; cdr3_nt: TGTGCCAGCAGCTCCTCCCGCGGGTCAGATACGCAGTATTTT; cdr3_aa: CASSSSRGSDTQYF
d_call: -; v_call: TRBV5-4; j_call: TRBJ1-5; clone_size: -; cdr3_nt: TGTGCCAGCAGCTTAATTGCAGTACACCAGCATTTT; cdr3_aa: CASSLIAVHQHF
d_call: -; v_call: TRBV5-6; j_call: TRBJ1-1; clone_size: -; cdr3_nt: TGTGCCAGCAACTGGGGGGGGAACACTGAAGCTTTCTTT; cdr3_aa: CASNWGGNTEAFF
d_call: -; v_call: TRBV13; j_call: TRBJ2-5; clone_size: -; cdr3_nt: TGTGCCAGCAGCCTCCCGTTGGGTGAGGCGGGAGAGACCCAGTACTTC; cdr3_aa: CASSLPLGEAGETQYF
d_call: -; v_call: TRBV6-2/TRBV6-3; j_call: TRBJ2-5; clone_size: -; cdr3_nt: TGTGACAGCAGTTACCGCGGCGGGAAGGAAACCCAGTACTTC; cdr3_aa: CDSSYRGGKETQYF
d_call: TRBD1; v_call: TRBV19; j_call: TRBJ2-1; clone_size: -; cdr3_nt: TGTGCCAGTAGTCCGGGACAGGGGCTCTACAATGAGCAGTTCTTC; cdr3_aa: CASSPGQGLYNEQFF
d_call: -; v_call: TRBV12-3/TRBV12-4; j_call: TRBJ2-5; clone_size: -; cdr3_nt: TGTGCCAGCAGCCGGATCAAAGAGACCCAGTACTTC; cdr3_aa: CASSRIKETQYF
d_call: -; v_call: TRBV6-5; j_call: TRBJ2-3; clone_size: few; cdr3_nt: TGTGCCAGCAGTTACTCGCTAGCGCCCACAGATGCGCAGTATTTT; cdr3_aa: CASSYSLAPTDAQYF
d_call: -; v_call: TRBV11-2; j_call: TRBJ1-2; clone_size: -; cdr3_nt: TGTGCCTGCAGCCCCAATCAGGGAAACGACGGCTACACCTTC; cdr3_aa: CACSPNQGNDGYTF
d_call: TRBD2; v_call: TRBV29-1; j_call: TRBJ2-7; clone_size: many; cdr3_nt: TGCAGCGCGAGACTAGCGGAAAACGAGCAGTACTTC; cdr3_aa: CSARLAENEQYF
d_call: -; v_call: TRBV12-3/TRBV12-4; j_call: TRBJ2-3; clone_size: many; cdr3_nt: TGTGCCAGCAGTTTCGGGGTGGCAGATACGCAGTATTTT; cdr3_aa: CASSFGVADTQYF